This T cell receptor (beta chain) is drawn from a study of brain T cells in children with intractable seizures. Study results and limitations: Clones missing pre-surgery may reflect undersampling of that blood sample.

As concerns this clone: Its target is unknown.

Stated time point: blood from clinic visit 5 months post-surgery; TSC patient then seizure free. Sequencing was limited to surgery cases with top T cell transcript signatures in brain tissue. At least one anti-epileptic drug was given before surgery. Profiled with immunoSEQ multiplex PCR; TCRdb holds only in-frame clones, not every one. The repertoire consists of hundreds of thousands of clones, with about 93% occurring once and the leading ten covering 5.5% to 6%. Trimming cost V 5 bases and J 8 bases; bases outside gene matches: 10. Germline-derived CDR1 and CDR2 are MNHEY and SVGAGI. This CDR3 has 14 residues.

The material was peripheral blood, obtained 4 to 5 months after surgery. The chain employs TRBV6-5 and TRBJ1-2; 8 bases map to TRBD1. The source is a boy in the first two years of life with tuberous sclerosis and intractable seizures. CDR3 region: CASSPPDRDKGYTF. In DNA form, the CDR3 reads TGTGCCAGCAGTCCGCCGGACAGGGATAAGGGCTACACCTTC.